A single sample is the source of the 19 T cell receptor beta chains below, sequenced in a study of glioma-infiltrating T cells after dendritic cell vaccination. Libraries were prepared by immunoSEQ multiplex PCR; TCRdb keeps only in-frame clonotypes and omits some of them. Of 90,000 or so clones listed, 75% to 85% are singletons. Time point: after dendritic cell vaccination, including at tumor progression/relapse. The sample here was blood, taken after dendritic cell vaccination. Receptors were obtained from a human donor with glioblastoma.

The chain joins TRBV5-6 to TRBJ2-7, with 8 bases fitting TRBD2. The germline V gene encodes CDR1 SGHDT and CDR2 YYEEEE. The CDR3 contains 14 residues. The V and J ends lost 5 bases and 3 bases, in that order; junction bases with no gene match: 7. Here the CDR3 reads CASRKGLGSYEQYF. The CDR3 nucleotides read TGTGCCAGCAGGAAGGGACTAGGGAGCTACGAGCAGTACTTC.

This clone was seen more than once but under ten times. The chain carries TRBV2 and TRBJ2-7, with D possibly TRBD1 on 6 matching bases. The CDR3 length is 12 residues. Trimming left V 7 bases short and J 5 bases short, with 12 bases between. Germline V CDR1 and CDR2: SNHLY, FYNNEI. CDR3 sequence (DNA): TGTGCCAGCAATACAGGGTTTCACGAGCAGTACTTC. Translating it yields CASNTGFHEQYF.

This rearrangement joins TRBV6-1 to TRBJ1-3, with 7 bases lining up with TRBD1. CDR1 MNHNS and CDR2 SASEGT come from the germline V gene. Losses at the gene ends were 4 bases for V and 1 base for J; bases not matched to a gene: 7. CDR3 length equals 16 residues. The DNA for the CDR3 is TGTGCCAGCAGTGCAGAACCGGGACAGTCTGGAAACACCATATATTTT. Its translation: CASSAEPGQSGNTIYF.

This chain connects TRBV6-1 to TRBJ2-7, with TRBD1 as a possible D gene (6 bases). Trimming cost V 1 base and J 3 bases, with 10 bases left between them. CDR1 and CDR2 (germline): MNHNS, SASEGT. This CDR3 is built from 14 residues. For the CDR3, the DNA is TGTGCCAGCAGTGAAGTGAGGGGGAGCTACGAGCAGTACGTC. Translated: CASSEVRGSYEQYV.

The genes are TRBV28 and TRBJ2-5, with 7 bases aligning to TRBD1. The CDR3 runs 14 residues. Germline loops: CDR1 MDHEN, CDR2 SYDVKM. After removal of 4 bases from V and 5 bases from J, the junction contained 7 bases not matched to a gene. CDR3 DNA sequence: TGTGCCAGCAGTTCTCCCGACAGGGAGGAGACCCAGTACTTC. Amino acid sequence: CASSSPDREETQYF.

The J gene is TRBJ1-1, the V gene TRBV19, with D possibly TRBD1 on 5 matching bases. Germline CDR1 LNHDA, CDR2 SQIVND (reference sequence). Trimming removed 9 bases at V and 11 bases at J, with 19 bases between. This CDR3 is 12 amino acids long. The CDR3 loop is CASRQGSTGAFF. CDR3 sequence (DNA): TGTGCCAGCAGGCAGGGATCGACCGGGGCTTTCTTT.

This clone turned up a few times. The chain couples TRBV12-5 to TRBJ2-7; a weak D match, TRBD2 (6 bases). V was clipped by 3 bases and J by 1 base, with 10 bases between them. The CDR3 is made up of 14 amino acids. Per the germline V gene, CDR1 is LGHNT and CDR2 is FRNRAP. The CDR3 DNA reads TGTGCTAGTGGTTTCGTGGGACTTTCCTACGAGCAGTACTTC. Amino acid sequence: CASGFVGLSYEQYF.

The chain uses TRBV15 and TRBJ2-1; TRBD2 agrees at 11 bases. The CDR3 covers 17 residues. Trimming cost V 0 bases and J 4 bases; bases outside gene matches: 5. Germline-derived CDR1 and CDR2 are LNHNV and YYDKDF (reference sequence). CDR3 sequence: CATSRDKRTSGYNEQFF. Here the CDR3 DNA reads TGTGCCACCAGCAGAGATAAGAGGACTAGCGGGTACAATGAGCAGTTCTTC.

The chain is built from TRBV5-4 and TRBJ2-4; tentatively, D is TRBD2 (5 bases). The CDR3 has 14 amino acids. Germline V CDR1 and CDR2: SGHNT, YYREEE (reference sequence). Trimming left V 5 bases short and J 6 bases short, with 15 bases between. The chain's CDR3 is CASSITGEGNIQYF. DNA of the CDR3: TGTGCCAGCAGTATCACCGGGGAAGGAAACATTCAGTACTTC.

V and J are TRBV11-3 and TRBJ2-3, with 7 nucleotides matching TRBD1. The CDR3 loop spans 15 amino acids. In germline, CDR1 is SGHNT, CDR2 YENEEA. J was trimmed by 2 bases and V by 2 bases; bases with no gene match: 4. This chain's CDR3 is CASSLSGQFTDTQYF. For the CDR3, the DNA is TGTGCCAGCAGCTTATCGGGACAGTTCACAGATACGCAGTATTTT.

This clone was recorded only once. The chain employs TRBV6-5 and TRBJ1-5, with TRBD1 matching 8 bases. CDR1 and CDR2 from the germline V gene are MNHEY and SVGAGI. The CDR3 runs to 15 residues. V shed 6 bases, J shed 5 bases, and the junction held 9 bases outside the gene matches. In DNA form, the CDR3 reads TGTGCCAGCAGACGGACAGGGAATGGGGATCAGCCCCAGCATTTT. Translation: CASRRTGNGDQPQHF.

This clone has only a few counts. The chain uses TRBV5-1 and TRBJ1-2; D ambiguous. CDR3 size: 15 residues. Germline CDR1 reads SGHRS; CDR2 reads YFSETQ. V was trimmed by 0 bases and J by 7 bases, leaving 16 bases between them. The CDR3 here is CASSLVEGKGSGYTF. In DNA form, the CDR3 reads TGCGCCAGCAGCTTGGTGGAGGGAAAGGGCTCTGGCTACACCTTC.

This rearrangement joins TRBV4-2 to TRBJ1-3, with TRBD1 identical over 7 bases. Per the germline V gene, CDR1 is LGHNA and CDR2 is YNFKEQ. The CDR3 spans 15 residues. J lost 2 bases, V lost 4 bases, and 5 bases had no gene match. CDR3 region: CASSLDRATGNTIYF. Here the CDR3 DNA reads TGTGCCAGCAGCCTAGACAGGGCAACTGGAAACACCATATATTTT.

This rearrangement joins TRBV18 to TRBJ2-1, with a possible D match to TRBD2 (6 bases). Germline CDR1 and CDR2: KGHSH and LQKENI. V lost 7 bases to trimming and J lost 8 bases, with 24 bases between them. The CDR3 runs to 16 residues. CDR3 nucleotides: TGTGCCAGCTTAGCCTCCGGGGGACGGCCCTCCGATGAGCAGTTCTTC. The encoded protein is CASLASGGRPSDEQFF.

The chain recombines TRBV5-1 with TRBJ2-2, with 8 bases that match TRBD1. V was clipped by 2 bases and J by 1 base; unmatched bases: 1. CDR1 is SGHRS, CDR2 YFSETQ, per germline. The CDR3 contains 15 residues. The CDR3 DNA reads TGCGCCAGCAGCTTCGGGACAGGGAACACCGGGGAGCTGTTTTTT. It is translated as CASSFGTGNTGELFF.

This sequence joins TRBV5-4 and TRBJ2-1; 14 nucleotides line up with TRBD2. V lost 4 bases to trimming and J lost 4 bases; unmatched junction nucleotides: 1. CDR1 is SGHNT and CDR2 is YYREEE in the germline V gene (reference sequence). The length of the CDR3 is 15 residues. This CDR3 reads CASSRTSGGYNEQFF. In DNA, the CDR3 is TGTGCCAGCAGCCGGACTAGCGGGGGGTACAATGAGCAGTTCTTC.

The chain uses TRBV10-3 and TRBJ2-1, with TRBD1 identical over 10 bases. V lost 2 bases and J lost 4; bases outside the gene matches: 2. There are 15 residues in the CDR3. Germline-derived CDR1 and CDR2 are ENHRY and SYGVKD. CDR3 protein: CAISEGTGEYNEQFF. The CDR3 DNA is TGTGCCATCAGTGAGGGGACAGGGGAATACAATGAGCAGTTCTTC.

The V call is TRBV5-1, the J call TRBJ2-3; 7 bases align to TRBD1. In germline, CDR1 is SGHRS, CDR2 YFSETQ. J gave up 6 bases and V 2 bases, and 12 bases lay outside the gene matches. The CDR3 covers 16 residues. This CDR3 is CASSFGPGTDSDTQYF. The CDR3 coding sequence is TGCGCCAGCAGCTTTGGACCCGGGACAGATTCGGATACGCAGTATTTT.

V and J are TRBV5-1 and TRBJ1-2; TRBD1 aligns across 10 bases. The CDR3 spans 15 residues. Germline CDR1 reads SGHRS; CDR2 reads YFSETQ. Trimming cost V 2 bases and J 2 bases; bases outside gene matches: 3. CDR3 bases: TGCGCCAGCAGCTTTAGGGGACAGGGGAACTATGGCTACACCTTC. Translation: CASSFRGQGNYGYTF.